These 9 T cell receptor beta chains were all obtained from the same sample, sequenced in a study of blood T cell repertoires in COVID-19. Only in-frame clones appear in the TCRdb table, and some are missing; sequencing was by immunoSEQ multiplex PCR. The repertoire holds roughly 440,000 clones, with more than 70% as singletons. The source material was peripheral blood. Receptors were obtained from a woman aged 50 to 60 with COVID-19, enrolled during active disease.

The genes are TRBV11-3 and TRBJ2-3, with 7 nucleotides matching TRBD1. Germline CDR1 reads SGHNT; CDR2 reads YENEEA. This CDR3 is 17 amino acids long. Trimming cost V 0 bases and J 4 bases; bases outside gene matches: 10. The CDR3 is CASSLDGQRQGADTQYF. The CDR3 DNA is TGTGCCAGCAGCTTAGATGGTCAAAGACAGGGCGCAGATACGCAGTATTTT.

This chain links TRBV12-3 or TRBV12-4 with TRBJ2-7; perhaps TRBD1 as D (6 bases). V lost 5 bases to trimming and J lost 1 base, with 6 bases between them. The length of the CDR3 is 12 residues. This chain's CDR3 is CASSGQSYEQYF. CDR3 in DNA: TGTGCCAGCAGTGGACAGTCCTACGAGCAGTACTTC.

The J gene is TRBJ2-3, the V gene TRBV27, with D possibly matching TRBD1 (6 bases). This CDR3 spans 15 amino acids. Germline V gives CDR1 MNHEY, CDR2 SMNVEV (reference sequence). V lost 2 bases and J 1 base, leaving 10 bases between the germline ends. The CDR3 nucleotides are TGTGCCAGCAGTTTACAAGGGGGAGGCACAGATACGCAGTATTTT. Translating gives CASSLQGGGTDTQYF.

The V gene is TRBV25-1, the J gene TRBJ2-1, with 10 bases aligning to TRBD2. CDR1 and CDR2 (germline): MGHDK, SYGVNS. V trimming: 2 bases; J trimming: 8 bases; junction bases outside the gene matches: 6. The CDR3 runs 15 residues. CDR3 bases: TGTGCCAGCAGTGAAAGGTCTAGCGGGGGCTATGAGCAGTTCTTC. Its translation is CASSERSSGGYEQFF.

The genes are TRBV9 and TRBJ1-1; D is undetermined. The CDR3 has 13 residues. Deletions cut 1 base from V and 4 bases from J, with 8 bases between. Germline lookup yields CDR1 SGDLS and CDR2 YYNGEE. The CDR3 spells CASSVPGATEAFF. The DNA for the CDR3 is TGTGCCAGCAGCGTACCGGGTGCCACTGAAGCTTTCTTT.

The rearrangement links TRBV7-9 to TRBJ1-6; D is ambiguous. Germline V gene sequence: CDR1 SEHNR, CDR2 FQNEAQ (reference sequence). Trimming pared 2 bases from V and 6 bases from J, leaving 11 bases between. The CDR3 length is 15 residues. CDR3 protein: CASSLSGSTNSPLHF. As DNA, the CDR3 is TGTGCCAGCAGCTTATCGGGATCAACTAATTCACCCCTCCACTTT.

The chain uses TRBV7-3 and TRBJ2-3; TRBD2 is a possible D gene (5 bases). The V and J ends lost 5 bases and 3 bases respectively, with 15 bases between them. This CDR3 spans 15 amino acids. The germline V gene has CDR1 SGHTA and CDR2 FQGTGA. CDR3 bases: TGTGCCAGCAGCCCGACGGAGGCTAGTACAGATACGCAGTATTTT. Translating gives CASSPTEASTDTQYF.

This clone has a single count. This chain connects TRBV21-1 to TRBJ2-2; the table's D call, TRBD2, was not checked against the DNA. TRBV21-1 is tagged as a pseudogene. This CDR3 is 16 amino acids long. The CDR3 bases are TGTGCCAGCAGCAAAGGGCTAGCGGGGCGGACCGGGGAGCTGTTTTTT. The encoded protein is CASSKGLAGRTGELFF.

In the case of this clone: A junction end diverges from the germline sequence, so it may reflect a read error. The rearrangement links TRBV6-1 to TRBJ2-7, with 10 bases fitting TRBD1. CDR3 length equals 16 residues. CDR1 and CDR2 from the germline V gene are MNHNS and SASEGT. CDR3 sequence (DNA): TGTGCCAGCAGCGAAGGCCCAGGACAGGGGGTTGCCGAGCAGTACTTC. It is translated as CASSEGPGQGVAEQYF.